This is a list of T cell receptor beta chains from one sample in a study of CD8 T cells in ankylosing spondylitis. MiXCR, applied by TCRdb to the 5' RACE reads, yields one record per CDR3 protein. The data show 200,000 to 250,000 distinct CDR3 sequences, roughly 10% seen once. Sequenced: blood, either unsorted or a sorted T cell fraction (not recorded which). The receptors here all came from a male donor with ankylosing spondylitis or in good health (not recorded which). Both conserved end residues are part of each CDR3.

v_call,j_call,cdr3_aa
TRBV6-5,TRBJ1-4,CASSYDPLGEKLFF
TRBV20-1,TRBJ2-5,CSARGLGEGKETQYF
TRBV6-1,TRBJ1-1,CASIGTPGQEVIGAAFF
TRBV4-1,TRBJ2-5,CASGGTSGGLLQETQYF
TRBV18,TRBJ1-1,CASSRSHSTVATNTEAFF
TRBV3-1,TRBJ2-5,CASSDPGDSQETQYF
TRBV5-5,TRBJ1-5,CASSLKSNQPQHF
TRBV20-1,TRBJ1-6,CSARSGGQGARDNSPLHF
TRBV7-9,TRBJ1-5,CASSPGSGAPQHF
TRBV3-1,TRBJ1-1,CASSQGGYGTEAFF
TRBV29-1,TRBJ2-3,CSVTGHSSTDTQYF
TRBV5-1,TRBJ1-1,CASSLGVANTEAFF
TRBV15,TRBJ1-2,CATSRGTGPGTF
TRBV11-2,TRBJ2-2,CASTGSGPTGELFF
TRBV12-3/TRBV12-4,TRBJ1-1,CASNKNRGNTEAFF
TRBV20-1,TRBJ2-5,CSASRQGHETQYF
TRBV6-1,TRBJ2-5,CASRDSTKETQYF
TRBV2,TRBJ2-3,CASSEGVGFAGGTDTQYF
TRBV29-1,TRBJ2-7,CSVETPYEQYF
TRBV27,TRBJ2-1,CASSLGLGVGEQFF